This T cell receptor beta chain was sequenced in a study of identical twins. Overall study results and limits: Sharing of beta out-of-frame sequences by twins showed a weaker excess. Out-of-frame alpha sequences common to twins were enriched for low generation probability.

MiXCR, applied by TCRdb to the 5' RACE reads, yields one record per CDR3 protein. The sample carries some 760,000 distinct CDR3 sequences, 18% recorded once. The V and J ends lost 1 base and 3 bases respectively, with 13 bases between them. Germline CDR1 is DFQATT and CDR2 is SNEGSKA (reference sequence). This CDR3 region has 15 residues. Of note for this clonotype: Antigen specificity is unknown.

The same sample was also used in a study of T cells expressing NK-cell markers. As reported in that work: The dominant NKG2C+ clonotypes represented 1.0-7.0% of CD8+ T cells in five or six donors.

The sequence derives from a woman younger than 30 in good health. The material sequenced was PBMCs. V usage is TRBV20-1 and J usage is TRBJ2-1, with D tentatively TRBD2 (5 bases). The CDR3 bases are TGCAGTGCTAGAGGACGAGGACTCTTCTACAATGAGCAGTTCTTC. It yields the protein CSARGRGLFYNEQFF.